Listed below are T cell receptor beta chains from one sample, sequenced in a study of T cell changes during pregnancy in multiple sclerosis. Repertoires were generated with immunoSEQ multiplex PCR, while TCRdb's copy carries only in-frame clones and drops some. Found here are approximately 66,000 clones, over 75% of them singletons; the top ten hold approximately 5%. The sample here was CD8+ T cells from peripheral blood mononuclear cells, taken before pregnancy. Receptor source: a female donor with multiple sclerosis, enrolled in a pregnancy study. Both conserved end residues are part of each CDR3. Each record gives: D gene, J gene, clone size, V gene, CDR3 protein, CDR3 DNA. D genes are given only for firm matches. Rows give clone size only sometimes, using once, few, many, or a class for an expanded clone.

d_call: NA; j_call: TRBJ1-5; clone_size: NA; v_call: TRBV19; cdr3_aa: CASSLSTGFNQPQHF; cdr3_nt: TGTGCCAGTAGTTTATCTACAGGGTTCAATCAGCCCCAGCATTTT
d_call: NA; j_call: TRBJ1-1; clone_size: once; v_call: TRBV29-1; cdr3_aa: CSVAGTTKNTEAFF; cdr3_nt: TGCAGCGTTGCCGGGACAACAAAGAACACTGAAGCTTTCTTT
d_call: TRBD1; j_call: TRBJ1-2; clone_size: NA; v_call: TRBV14; cdr3_aa: CASSQESGQLYGYTF; cdr3_nt: TGTGCCAGCAGTCAAGAGTCGGGACAGCTCTATGGCTACACCTTC
d_call: NA; j_call: TRBJ2-7; clone_size: NA; v_call: TRBV7-9; cdr3_aa: CASSLQGRYEQYF; cdr3_nt: TGTGCCAGCAGCCTGCAGGGGCGGTACGAGCAGTACTTC
d_call: NA; j_call: TRBJ2-4; clone_size: NA; v_call: TRBV2; cdr3_aa: CAVLSGEPKNIQYF; cdr3_nt: TGTGCCGTATTATCAGGGGAACCCAAAAACATTCAGTACTTC
d_call: TRBD1; j_call: TRBJ2-5; clone_size: once; v_call: TRBV4-1; cdr3_aa: CASSGQGDWGETQYF; cdr3_nt: TGCGCCAGCAGTGGACAGGGGGATTGGGGGGAGACCCAGTACTTC
d_call: NA; j_call: TRBJ2-3; clone_size: NA; v_call: TRBV29-1; cdr3_aa: CSVEALDSPEDTQYF; cdr3_nt: TGCAGCGTTGAAGCACTGGACAGCCCGGAAGATACGCAGTATTTT
d_call: TRBD1; j_call: TRBJ1-1; clone_size: NA; v_call: TRBV10-3; cdr3_aa: CAISEPSGTGGLEAFF; cdr3_nt: TGTGCCATCAGTGAGCCGAGCGGGACAGGGGGCTTAGAAGCTTTCTTT
d_call: TRBD2; j_call: TRBJ2-5; clone_size: NA; v_call: TRBV19; cdr3_aa: CASQGLADQETQYF; cdr3_nt: TGTGCCAGCCAGGGACTAGCGGATCAAGAGACCCAGTACTTC
d_call: TRBD2; j_call: TRBJ2-5; clone_size: NA; v_call: TRBV7-7; cdr3_aa: CASSPGTSYETQYF; cdr3_nt: TGTGCTAGCAGCCCCGGGACTAGCTATGAGACCCAGTACTTC